This TCR beta chain was identified in a study of T cells after posttransplantation cyclophosphamide. General observations from the study: Recipient CMV seropositivity and CMV reactivation strongly tracked TRB clonality.

Here immunoSEQ multiplex PCR was the method, and the copy in TCRdb shows in-frame clones only, minus some. The table lists approximately 5,000 clones, about four fifths of them singletons. As for this clone: Its antigen is undetermined.

Cyclophosphamide on days +3 and +4 followed busulfan-fludarabine conditioning and a marrow graft. This CDR3 contains 15 residues. Trimming left V 4 bases short and J 3 bases short, with 16 bases between. The germline CDR1 and CDR2 sequences are SGHAT and FQNNGV. The genes are TRBV11-2 and TRBJ2-7; TRBD1 might be the D (6 bases). This clonotype was obtained from a male patient between 45 and 59 years old who received an allogeneic stem cell transplant from a related donor and was CMV-positive. These T cells may partly come from the graft donor. The sample was PBMCs, taken after allogeneic stem cell transplant with posttransplant cyclophosphamide. The CDR3 loop reads CASSSKRTEIYEQYF. CDR3 in DNA: TGTGCCAGCAGCTCTAAACGGACAGAGATCTACGAGCAGTACTTC.